These 20 T cell receptor beta chains originate from one sample sequenced in a study of blood T cell repertoires in COVID-19. Generated by immunoSEQ multiplex PCR, the TCRdb table keeps only in-frame clones and is missing some. This sample has approximately 260,000 clones, with around 82% found just once. Material: peripheral blood. The receptors shown here come from a human donor in a cohort sampled during active COVID-19.

This clone was observed a single time. In nucleotides, the CDR3 is TGTGCCAGCAGCCCGCCGGGGACAATCTCTGGAAACACCATATATTTT. It encodes CASSPPGTISGNTIYF. The chain couples TRBV7-9 to TRBJ1-3, with D possibly TRBD1 on 6 matching bases. Germline values: CDR1 SEHNR, CDR2 FQNEAQ (reference sequence). V lost 5 bases, J lost 0 bases, and 14 bases lay in between. This CDR3 is built from 16 residues.

This sequence joins TRBV14 and TRBJ2-7, with 9 bases lining up with TRBD1. Germline V gene data show CDR1 as SGHDN and CDR2 as FVKESK. There are 15 residues in the CDR3. The ends lost 4 bases at V and 1 base at J; junction bases unmatched: 5. The CDR3 nucleotides are TGTGCCAGCAGCCTACAGGGGGCTAGTTCCTACGAGCAGTACTTC. As protein: CASSLQGASSYEQYF.

The chain carries TRBV2 and TRBJ2-5; D gene unclear. CDR3 size: 12 residues. Germline V gene sequence: CDR1 SNHLY, CDR2 FYNNEI. Trimming stripped 2 bases from V and 4 bases from J, with 5 bases between. This chain's CDR3 is CASSELRETQYF. For the CDR3, the DNA is TGTGCCAGCAGTGAACTGAGAGAGACCCAGTACTTC.

The chain employs TRBV29-1 and TRBJ2-7; TRBD1 aligns across 7 bases. The CDR3 is 12 amino acids. Germline CDR1 reads SQVTM; CDR2 reads ANQGSEA. V lost 6 bases, J lost 5 bases, and 7 bases stayed unmatched. CDR3 sequence (DNA): TGCAGCGTCCGAGACAGGGTCCACGAGCAGTACTTC. Residues: CSVRDRVHEQYF.

This clone has a single count. The CDR3 loop reads CASSTDPQGPVSDRYF. CDR3 in DNA: TGTGCCAGCAGCACTGACCCCCAGGGTCCTGTCTCGGACCGGTATTTT. The rearrangement uses TRBV7-2 and TRBJ2-3; D is perhaps TRBD1 (5 bases). Germline CDR1 is SGHTA and CDR2 is FQGNSA. This CDR3 comprises 16 residues. Trimming removed 5 bases from V and 14 bases from J, with 29 bases in between.

J is TRBJ2-7 and V is TRBV11-1; D possibly corresponds to TRBD1 (6 bases). The germline gives CDR1 SGHAT, CDR2 FQDESV (reference sequence). The CDR3 has 16 residues. V shed 1 base and J shed 1 base, with 14 bases lying between them. CDR3 sequence: CASSLGNRDRSYEQYF. CDR3 coding DNA: TGTGCCAGCAGCTTAGGAAACAGGGACCGTTCCTACGAGCAGTACTTC.

V usage is TRBV19 and J usage is TRBJ1-2, with TRBD1 identical over 7 bases. The CDR3 is 14 residues long. J lost 4 bases, V lost 4 bases, and 6 bases had no gene match. Germline V CDR1 and CDR2: LNHDA, SQIVND (reference sequence). CDR3 sequence (DNA): TGTGCCAGTAGTACCATCGGGACAGCCTATGGCTACACCTTC. This gives the protein CASSTIGTAYGYTF.

The chain recombines TRBV6-6 with TRBJ2-3; D not certain. The CDR3 spans 14 residues. Germline CDR1 is MNHNY and CDR2 is SVGAGI (reference sequence). Trimming took 5 bases from V and 4 from J, leaving 13 bases between them. As DNA, the CDR3 is TGTGCCAGCAGTAATGGTCGGTTACCAGATACGCAGTATTTT. This codes for CASSNGRLPDTQYF.

The J gene is TRBJ1-2, the V gene TRBV5-6; TRBD1 matches 8 bases. The CDR3 has 15 amino acids. V was pared by 4 bases and J by 4 bases, with 9 bases of the junction left unmatched. CDR1 SGHDT and CDR2 YYEEEE come from the germline V gene. CDR3 sequence (DNA): TGTGCCAGCAGCAATGGACAGGGCGATGGCTATGGCTACACCTTC. It is translated as CASSNGQGDGYGYTF.

CDR3 residues: CASSFRDRGLSPLHF. In DNA, the CDR3 is TGTGCCAGCAGCTTCCGGGACAGGGGGCTTTCACCCCTCCACTTT. The V call is TRBV5-5, the J call TRBJ1-6; TRBD1 aligns across 12 bases. Unmatched junction bases numbered 3, after V lost 2 bases and J lost 9 bases. CDR1 is SGHKS, CDR2 YYEKEE, per germline (reference sequence). This CDR3 comprises 15 residues.

This clone was detected only a few times. V and J are TRBV15 and TRBJ1-5; D is ambiguous. Germline loops: CDR1 LNHNV, CDR2 YYDKDF (reference sequence). The V gene lost 0 bases and the J gene lost 6 bases, with 9 bases spanning the gap. This CDR3 is 14 amino acids long. CDR3 in DNA: TGTGCCACCAGCAGAGAAAGTTGGCCTCAGCCCCAGCATTTT. Translated: CATSRESWPQPQHF.

This chain connects TRBV5-1 to TRBJ2-7; TRBD2 matches at 8 bases. The germline gives CDR1 SGHRS, CDR2 YFSETQ. This CDR3 region has 17 residues. V dropped 5 bases and J dropped 0; count of bases not matched to a gene: 13. CDR3 DNA sequence: TGCGCCAGCAGGGGCCTAGCGGGCGGGATAAACTCCTACGAGCAGTACTTC. Translating it yields CASRGLAGGINSYEQYF.

This chain joins TRBV5-1 and TRBJ1-1, with D possibly matching TRBD1 (5 bases). The CDR3 length is 15 residues. Germline CDR1 reads SGHRS; CDR2 reads YFSETQ. V was shortened by 0 bases and J by 10 bases, with 19 bases between the two germline ends. The CDR3 sequence is CASSLASRDPQGAFF. The DNA of the CDR3 is TGCGCCAGCAGCTTGGCGTCAAGGGATCCGCAGGGAGCTTTCTTT.

This chain links TRBV4-3 with TRBJ1-6, with 7 bases identical to TRBD1. V trimming: 5 bases; J trimming: 7 bases; junction bases outside the gene matches: 5. The CDR3 is 14 amino acids. Germline V gene data show CDR1 as LGHNA and CDR2 as YSLEER. CDR3 amino acids: CASSYTGENSPLHF. In DNA form, the CDR3 reads TGCGCCAGCAGCTATACAGGGGAGAATTCACCCCTCCACTTT.

This clone appeared a few times. V and J are TRBV28 and TRBJ2-7, with TRBD1 matching 7 bases. Germline CDR1 reads MDHEN; CDR2 reads SYDVKM. J was trimmed by 6 bases and V by 7 bases; bases with no gene match: 12. There are 14 residues in the CDR3. For the CDR3, the DNA is TGTGCCAGCAACCTCCCGGGACAGTTGAGCGAGCAGTACTTC. It codes for CASNLPGQLSEQYF.

The chain employs TRBV5-1 and TRBJ2-7; 11 bases agree with TRBD2. The CDR3 extends over 15 amino acids. V was clipped by 0 bases and J by 6 bases; unmatched bases: 5. Germline CDR1 is SGHRS and CDR2 is YFSETQ. The CDR3 DNA reads as TGCGCCAGCAGCTTGGTAGCGGGAGGGCCCGGCGAGCAGTACTTC. Amino acids: CASSLVAGGPGEQYF.

This chain uses TRBV5-1 with TRBJ2-7, with 12 nucleotides matching TRBD2. This CDR3 spans 16 amino acids. Per germline, CDR1 SGHRS and CDR2 YFSETQ. Losses at the gene ends were 4 bases for V and 2 bases for J; bases not matched to a gene: 7. The CDR3 DNA is TGCGCCAGCAGCCGATCCGGGACTAGCGGGCCCTACGAGCAGTACTTC. It translates to CASSRSGTSGPYEQYF.

This clone was observed once. This chain uses TRBV4-3 with TRBJ2-6, with D possibly TRBD1 on 5 matching bases. Germline CDR1 LGHNA, CDR2 YSLEER. Deletions cut 0 bases from V and 4 bases from J, with 16 bases between. The CDR3 length is 18 residues. CDR3 DNA sequence: TGCGCCAGCAGCCAAGAGACTCCAACAGGTCCAGGGGCCAACGTCCTGACTTTC. Encoded protein: CASSQETPTGPGANVLTF.

The V call is TRBV6-2 or TRBV6-3, the J call TRBJ1-6; no clear D. CDR1 is MNHEY and CDR2 is SVGEGT in the germline V gene. This CDR3 is 13 amino acids long. V lost 4 bases and J 4 bases, leaving 5 bases between the germline ends. Here the CDR3 reads CASSSLYNSPLHF. The CDR3 bases are TGTGCCAGCAGTTCCTTGTATAATTCACCCCTCCACTTT.

The chain has TRBV28 and TRBJ2-5; 8 nucleotides line up with TRBD1. The CDR3 consists of 14 residues. Germline values: CDR1 MDHEN, CDR2 SYDVKM. V lost 5 bases, J lost 9 bases, and 11 bases stayed unmatched. The CDR3 region is CASSGPGGQTAQYF. The CDR3 DNA reads as TGTGCCAGCAGTGGGCCAGGGGGCCAAACGGCCCAGTACTTC.